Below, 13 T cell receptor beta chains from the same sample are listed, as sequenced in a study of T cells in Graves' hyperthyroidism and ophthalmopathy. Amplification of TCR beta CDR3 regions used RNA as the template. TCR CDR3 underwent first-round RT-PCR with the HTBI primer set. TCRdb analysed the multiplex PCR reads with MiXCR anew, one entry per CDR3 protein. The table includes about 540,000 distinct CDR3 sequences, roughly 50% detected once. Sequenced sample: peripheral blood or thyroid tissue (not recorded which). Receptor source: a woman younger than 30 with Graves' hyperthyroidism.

CDR3 region: CSARDDYNEAFF. DNA of the CDR3: TGCAGTGCTAGGGACGACTACAATGAAGCTTTCTTT. The V gene is TRBV20-1, the J gene TRBJ1-1; no clear D gene. Trimming removed 3 bases at V and 7 bases at J, with 12 bases between. The length of the CDR3 is 12 residues. The germline V gene has CDR1 DFQATT and CDR2 SNEGSKA (reference sequence).

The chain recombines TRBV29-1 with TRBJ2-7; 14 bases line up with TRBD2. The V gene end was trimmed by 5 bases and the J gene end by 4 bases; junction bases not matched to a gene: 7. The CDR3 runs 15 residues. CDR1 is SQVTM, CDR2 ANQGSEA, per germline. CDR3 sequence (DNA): TGCAGCGTTTCGGGACTAGCGGGAGTAGGGTACGAGCAGTACTTC. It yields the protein CSVSGLAGVGYEQYF.

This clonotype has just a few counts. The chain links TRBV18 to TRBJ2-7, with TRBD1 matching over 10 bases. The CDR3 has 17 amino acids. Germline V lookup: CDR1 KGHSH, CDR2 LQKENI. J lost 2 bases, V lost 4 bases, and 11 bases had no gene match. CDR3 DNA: TGTGCCAGCTCACGCCTGGGACAGGGGACAGCTACCTACGAGCAGTACTTC. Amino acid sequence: CASSRLGQGTATYEQYF.

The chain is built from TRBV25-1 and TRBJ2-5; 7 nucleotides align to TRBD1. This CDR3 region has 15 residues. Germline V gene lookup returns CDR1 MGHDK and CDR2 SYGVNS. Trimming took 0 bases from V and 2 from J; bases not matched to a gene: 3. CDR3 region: CASSEYRGLQETQYF. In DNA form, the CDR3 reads TGTGCCAGCAGTGAATATAGGGGGCTACAAGAGACCCAGTACTTC.

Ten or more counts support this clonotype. DNA of the CDR3: TGCAGTGCACCAGTTGCGGAAACTGAAGCTTTCTTT. It translates to CSAPVAETEAFF. The rearrangement uses TRBV20-1 and TRBJ1-1; D call uncertain. V gave up 6 bases and J gave up 5 bases, with 13 bases separating them. From germline, CDR1 is DFQATT and CDR2 SNEGSKA (reference sequence). There are 12 residues in the CDR3.

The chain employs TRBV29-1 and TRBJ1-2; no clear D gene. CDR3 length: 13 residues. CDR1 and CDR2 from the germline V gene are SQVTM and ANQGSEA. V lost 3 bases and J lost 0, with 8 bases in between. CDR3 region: CSVEMRSNYGYTF. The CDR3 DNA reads TGCAGCGTTGAGATGAGGTCTAACTATGGCTACACCTTC.

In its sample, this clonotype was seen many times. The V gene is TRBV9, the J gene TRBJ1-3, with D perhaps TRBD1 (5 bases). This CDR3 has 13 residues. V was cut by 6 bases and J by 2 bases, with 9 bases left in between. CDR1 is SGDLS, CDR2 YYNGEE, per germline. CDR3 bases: TGTGCCAGCAACCCGGGGGCTGGAAACACCATATATTTT. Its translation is CASNPGAGNTIYF.

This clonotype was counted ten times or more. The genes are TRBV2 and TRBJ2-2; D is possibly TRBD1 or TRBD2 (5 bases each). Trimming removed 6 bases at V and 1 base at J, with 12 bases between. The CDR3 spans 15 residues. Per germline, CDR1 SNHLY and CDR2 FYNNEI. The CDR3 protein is CASSSGTENTGELFF. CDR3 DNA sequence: TGTGCCAGCAGCTCCGGGACGGAGAACACCGGGGAGCTGTTTTTT.

Here the CDR3 DNA reads TGCGCCAGCAGCCGGACGACAGGGCTCAACTATGGCTACACCTTC. This encodes CASSRTTGLNYGYTF. The chain links TRBV5-1 to TRBJ1-2, with 7 positions matching TRBD1. V shed 4 bases and J 2 bases; nucleotides not matched to a gene: 8. This CDR3 contains 15 residues. From germline, CDR1 is SGHRS and CDR2 YFSETQ.

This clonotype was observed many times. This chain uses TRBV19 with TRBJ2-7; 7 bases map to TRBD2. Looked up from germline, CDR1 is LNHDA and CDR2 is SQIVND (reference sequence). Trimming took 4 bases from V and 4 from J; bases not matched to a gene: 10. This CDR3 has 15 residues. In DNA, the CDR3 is TGTGCCAGTAGTAAAAGCGGGGCGCAGAGTTACGAGCAGTACTTC. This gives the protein CASSKSGAQSYEQYF.

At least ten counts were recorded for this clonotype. CDR3 nucleotides: TGCAGTGCAACCGGGACAGGGCCCAAACCTGCAACTAATGAAAAACTGTTTTTT. As protein: CSATGTGPKPATNEKLFF. The gene calls are TRBV20-1 and TRBJ1-4; 9 bases line up with TRBD1. CDR1 and CDR2 from the germline V gene are DFQATT and SNEGSKA (reference sequence). The CDR3 runs 18 residues. With 6 bases clipped from V and 0 bases from J, the junction kept 14 bases outside the gene matches.

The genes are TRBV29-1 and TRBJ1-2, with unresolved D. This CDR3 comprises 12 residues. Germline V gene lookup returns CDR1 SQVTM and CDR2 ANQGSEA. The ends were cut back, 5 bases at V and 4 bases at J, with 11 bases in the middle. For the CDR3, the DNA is TGCAGCGTTAGGAACAGAGCCTATGGCTACACCTTC. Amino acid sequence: CSVRNRAYGYTF.

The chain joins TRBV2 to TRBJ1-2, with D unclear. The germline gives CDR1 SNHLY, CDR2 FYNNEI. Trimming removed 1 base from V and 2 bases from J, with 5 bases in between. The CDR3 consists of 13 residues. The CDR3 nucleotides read TGTGCCAGCAGTGAAGGACACAACTATGGCTACACCTTC. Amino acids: CASSEGHNYGYTF.